This T cell receptor (beta chain) stems from a study of T cell changes during pregnancy in multiple sclerosis. Clones were read by immunoSEQ multiplex PCR, and TCRdb kept only the in-frame ones, dropping some. The sample records 40,000 or so clones, 91% being singletons. From germline, CDR1 is WSHSY and CDR2 SAAADI. The ends were cut back, 10 bases at V and 2 bases at J, with 19 bases in the middle. The CDR3 sequence is 15 residues long. The sample in question was CD8+ T cells from peripheral blood mononuclear cells, obtained in the second trimester of pregnancy. The clonotype comes from a female donor with multiple sclerosis, enrolled in a pregnancy study. The V call is TRBV10-2, the J call TRBJ2-3, with D perhaps matching TRBD2 (6 bases). The CDR3, as DNA: TGCGCCACCCGACAGACTACGGGGGTCACAGATACGCAGTATTTT. It encodes CATRQTTGVTDTQYF.